Below, 19 T cell receptor beta chains from the same sample are listed, as sequenced in a study of blood T cell repertoires in COVID-19. Repertoires were generated with immunoSEQ multiplex PCR, while TCRdb's copy carries only in-frame clones and drops some. The sample gives around 190,000 clones, more than 80% of which show up once; 6% to 8.5% is in the top ten. Material for sequencing was peripheral blood. The origin of the receptors is a human donor in a cohort sampled during active COVID-19.

This chain connects TRBV5-1 to TRBJ2-7, with TRBD1 matching over 7 bases. The CDR3 is 14 amino acids. Germline V gene lookup returns CDR1 SGHRS and CDR2 YFSETQ. Trimming at V came to 4 bases and at J to 2 bases, leaving 6 bases not matched to a gene. CDR3 protein: CASSAGTATYEQYF. CDR3 coding DNA: TGCGCCAGCAGCGCCGGGACAGCTACCTACGAGCAGTACTTC.

The rearrangement uses TRBV2 and TRBJ1-2; the D is unclear. The V end was cut by 8 bases, the J end by 0 bases, with 19 bases between. The CDR3 has 16 amino acids. Germline CDR1 SNHLY, CDR2 FYNNEI. CDR3: CASPESFTETNYGYTF. The CDR3 nucleotides are TGTGCCAGCCCCGAGTCCTTTACAGAGACTAACTATGGCTACACCTTC.

The chain has TRBV5-6 and TRBJ1-5; D unclear. This CDR3 is 11 amino acids long. Trimming took 7 bases from V and 6 from J, leaving 8 bases between them. Germline V lookup: CDR1 SGHDT, CDR2 YYEEEE. CDR3 sequence: CASARAQPQHF. The DNA of the CDR3 is TGTGCCAGCGCACGAGCTCAGCCCCAGCATTTT.

V is TRBV30 and J is TRBJ1-2; possible D gene TRBD1, 5 bases. From germline, CDR1 is GTSNPN and CDR2 SVGIG (reference sequence). The germline V and J ends were trimmed by 5 bases and 2 bases, with 12 bases remaining between them. CDR3 length equals 13 residues. The CDR3 reads CAWAGNRNYGYTF. In DNA form, the CDR3 reads TGTGCCTGGGCGGGTAACAGGAACTATGGCTACACCTTC.

This clone was recorded only once. The chain carries TRBV5-4 and TRBJ1-2, with 7 positions matching TRBD1. With V trimmed by 1 base and J by 2 bases, 8 bases remained unmatched. Germline V gives CDR1 SGHNT, CDR2 YYREEE (reference sequence). The CDR3 contains 16 residues. CDR3 residues: CASSLTPFRGNYGYTF. The CDR3 DNA sequence: TGTGCCAGCAGCTTGACCCCGTTCAGGGGGAACTATGGCTACACCTTC. The full variable domain, completed using reference TRBV5-4 and TRBJ1-2, is ETGVTQSPTHLIKTRGQQVTLRCSSQSGHNTVSWYQQALGQGPQFIFQYYREEENGRGNFPPRFSGLQFPNYSSELNVNALELDDSALYLCASSLTPFRGNYGYTFGSGTRLTVV.

The J gene is TRBJ2-1, the V gene TRBV10-3, with 8 bases that match TRBD2. With V trimmed by 6 bases and J by 4 bases, 8 bases remained unmatched. Germline V gene data show CDR1 as ENHRY and CDR2 as SYGVKD. The CDR3 contains 15 residues. CDR3 protein: CAIRMTSDLYNEQFF. CDR3 sequence (DNA): TGTGCCATCAGAATGACTAGCGACCTGTACAATGAGCAGTTCTTC.

The CDR3 sequence is CASSLSWSKRGGYEQYF. CDR3 in DNA: TGTGCCAGCAGCTTAAGTTGGTCCAAAAGGGGAGGTTACGAGCAGTACTTC. This sequence joins TRBV11-2 and TRBJ2-7; TRBD2 might be the D (6 bases). Germline V gives CDR1 SGHAT, CDR2 FQNNGV. Trimming cost V 2 bases and J 4 bases, with 21 bases left between them. CDR3 length equals 17 residues.

The rearrangement links TRBV25-1 to TRBJ2-1; 9 bases are shared with TRBD2. The length of the CDR3 is 15 residues. Germline assignment: CDR1 MGHDK and CDR2 SYGVNS. J gave up 8 bases and V 5 bases, and 10 bases lay outside the gene matches. As DNA, the CDR3 is TGTGCCAGCAGTCGAGCGGGGGGTACCAGGGATGAGCAGTTCTTC. Its translation: CASSRAGGTRDEQFF.

This chain connects TRBV7-9 to TRBJ2-1; TRBD1 might be the D (5 bases). V was trimmed by 4 bases and J by 8 bases, leaving 9 bases between them. The V gene's germline CDR1 is SEHNR and CDR2 FQNEAQ (reference sequence). This CDR3 is built from 12 residues. DNA for the CDR3: TGTGCCAGCAGCTCTTTCAGGGATGAGCAGTTCTTC. Its translation: CASSSFRDEQFF.

In this sample, this clone turned up a few times. V is TRBV10-3 and J is TRBJ2-7; the D gene is possibly TRBD2 (6 bases). There are 12 residues in the CDR3. Trimming took 4 bases from V and 4 from J, leaving 8 bases between them. Germline CDR1 and CDR2: ENHRY and SYGVKD. CDR3 DNA: TGTGCCATCAGTGTGGGAGGTTACGAGCAGTACTTC. Translated, it gives CAISVGGYEQYF.

In its sample, this clone was seen a few times. The J gene is TRBJ1-1, the V gene TRBV5-6, with D unresolved. Germline-derived CDR1 and CDR2 are SGHDT and YYEEEE. Trimming took 1 base from V and 8 from J, leaving 18 bases between them. The CDR3 runs to 15 residues. This CDR3 is CASSLRVGTLTEAFF. For the CDR3, the DNA is TGTGCCAGCAGCTTGCGTGTTGGCACCTTAACCGAAGCTTTCTTT.

The chain uses TRBV9 and TRBJ1-1; D gene unclear. Per germline, CDR1 SGDLS and CDR2 YYNGEE. The CDR3 totals 14 residues. V was pared by 0 bases and J by 6 bases, with 12 bases between. Here the CDR3 reads CASSVGLDEAEAFF. The DNA of the CDR3 is TGTGCCAGCAGCGTAGGGTTGGATGAGGCTGAAGCTTTCTTT.

This chain uses TRBV13 with TRBJ1-2, with 7 nucleotides matching TRBD1. The CDR3 loop spans 15 amino acids. V trimming: 0 bases; J trimming: 1 base; junction bases outside the gene matches: 2. Germline V gene sequence: CDR1 PRHDT, CDR2 FYEKMQ (reference sequence). The CDR3 DNA reads TGTGCCAGCAGCTTAGGGGACAGGAGTAACTATGGCTACACCTTC. It translates to CASSLGDRSNYGYTF.

CDR3 sequence (DNA): TGCGCCAGCAGTGAGTCTACAGGGGGTGAAAAACTGTTTTTT. Translating it yields CASSESTGGEKLFF. The chain recombines TRBV10-1 with TRBJ1-4; 8 bases align to TRBD1. Germline CDR1 and CDR2: WNHNN and SYGVQD (reference sequence). CDR3 length equals 14 residues. Losses at the gene ends were 0 bases for V and 7 bases for J; bases not matched to a gene: 1.

The gene calls are TRBV11-2 and TRBJ2-1, with 9 positions matching TRBD2. Germline V lookup: CDR1 SGHAT, CDR2 FQNNGV. The CDR3 length is 16 residues. Trimming removed 3 bases from V and 14 bases from J; junction bases left unmatched: 17. CDR3 region: CASSFSASKAGGLEFF. CDR3 nucleotides: TGTGCCAGCAGCTTTTCCGCCTCGAAAGCGGGGGGATTGGAGTTCTTC.

The chain couples TRBV5-1 to TRBJ2-7; 9 nucleotides line up with TRBD1. The J segment lost 0 bases and the V segment lost 2 bases, leaving 3 bases of the junction unmatched. The CDR3 has 15 residues. The V gene's germline CDR1 is SGHRS and CDR2 YFSETQ. The CDR3 coding sequence is TGCGCCAGCAGCTTCACGGACAGGGGCTCCTACGAGCAGTACTTC. Translating gives CASSFTDRGSYEQYF.

The rearrangement uses TRBV5-1 and TRBJ1-1, with D unclear. V was cut by 0 bases and J by 8 bases, with 26 bases left in between. This CDR3 spans 18 amino acids. CDR1 is SGHRS, CDR2 YFSETQ, per germline. DNA for the CDR3: TGCGCCAGCAGCTTGGCCGTCACAGTCGAGTCTCATCAGGCGGAAGCTTTCTTT. Amino acid sequence: CASSLAVTVESHQAEAFF.

The CDR3 coding sequence is TGTGCCAGCAGCCGTCCGGGGGGCGCGACGACTGAAGCTTTCTTT. Protein sequence: CASSRPGGATTEAFF. The rearrangement joins TRBV6-2 or TRBV6-3 to TRBJ1-1; D possibly corresponds to TRBD1 (6 bases). Trimming took 6 bases from V and 5 from J, leaving 19 bases between them. The CDR3 length is 15 residues. CDR1 and CDR2 from the germline V gene are MNHEY and SVGEGT.

The chain combines TRBV3-1 (or the pseudogene TRBV3-2) with TRBJ1-5; 7 positions match TRBD1. Losses at the gene ends were 4 bases for V and 5 bases for J; bases not matched to a gene: 2. Germline lookup yields CDR1 LGHDT and CDR2 YNNKEL (reference sequence). CDR3 size: 13 residues. The CDR3 nucleotides read TGTGCCAGCAGCCTCAGGGGGGATCAGCCCCAGCATTTT. Its translation is CASSLRGDQPQHF.